A single sample is the source of the 8 T cell receptor beta chains below, sequenced in a study of lymphopenia after photon versus proton radiotherapy. TCRdb keeps only in-frame clones here, not all; method: immunoSEQ multiplex PCR. The repertoire holds roughly 45,000 clones, with 65% to 90% as singletons. The sample in question was peripheral blood, obtained from a patient treated with photon-based radiotherapy. Source of these receptors: a man between 40 and 49 years old with gastric cancer.

This sequence joins TRBV7-2 and TRBJ1-2, with a weak D call TRBD1 (5 bases). Trimming left V 2 bases short and J 4 bases short, with 5 bases between. The CDR3 runs to 12 residues. Germline assignment: CDR1 SGHTA and CDR2 FQGNSA. The CDR3 is CASSLQGYGYTF. The CDR3 nucleotides read TGTGCCAGCAGCTTACAGGGCTATGGCTACACCTTC.

This chain links TRBV30 with TRBJ1-2; 7 bases fit TRBD1. The CDR3 sequence is 14 residues long. The germline V gene has CDR1 GTSNPN and CDR2 SVGIG (reference sequence). V lost 2 bases, J lost 5 bases, and 8 bases stayed unmatched. The CDR3 loop reads CAWSRDSFGYGYTF. The CDR3 DNA reads TGTGCCTGGAGTAGGGACAGCTTTGGGTATGGCTACACCTTC.

The V call is TRBV28, the J call TRBJ1-5, with TRBD1 as a possible D gene (5 bases). The CDR3 has 15 residues. V lost 6 bases to trimming and J lost 3 bases, with 15 bases between them. Germline V gene lookup returns CDR1 MDHEN and CDR2 SYDVKM. Here the CDR3 DNA reads TGTGCCAGCAGCGCTGGGGGGTCCCCCAATCAGCCCCAGCATTTT. The encoded protein is CASSAGGSPNQPQHF.

In its sample, this clone was seen once. The chain has TRBV11-2 and TRBJ1-1, with a tentative D call TRBD1 (5 bases). V lost 4 bases, J lost 0 bases, and 15 bases lay in between. Germline V gene sequence: CDR1 SGHAT, CDR2 FQNNGV. The CDR3 runs to 16 residues. The CDR3 nucleotides read TGTGCCAGCAGCTCTTTGGGGGGTCTTTTGAACACTGAAGCTTTCTTT. Its translation is CASSSLGGLLNTEAFF.

The chain couples TRBV10-3 to TRBJ2-3, with D perhaps being TRBD1 or TRBD2 (5 bases each). The germline V gene has CDR1 ENHRY and CDR2 SYGVKD. There are 16 residues in the CDR3. V gave up 0 bases and J gave up 0 bases, with 10 bases separating them. CDR3 nucleotide sequence: TGTGCCATCAGTGAGTCTCCGGGACCAAGCACAGATACGCAGTATTTT. Protein: CAISESPGPSTDTQYF.

The J gene is TRBJ1-2, the V gene TRBV5-1; D gene unclear. Germline V gene data show CDR1 as SGHRS and CDR2 as YFSETQ. V dropped 0 bases and J dropped 5 bases, with 8 bases sitting between them. CDR3 length: 13 amino acids. CDR3: CASSLDTYYGYTF. In DNA, the CDR3 is TGCGCCAGCAGCTTGGACACCTATTATGGCTACACCTTC.

The rearrangement uses TRBV19 and TRBJ2-7; D not resolved. Germline CDR1 and CDR2: LNHDA and SQIVND (reference sequence). Trimming shortened V by 3 bases and J by 0 bases, and 15 bases separated the two germline ends. The CDR3 sequence is 16 residues long. The DNA for the CDR3 is TGTGCCAGTAGTATTAGTAGTGGCAGGAACTCCTACGAGCAGTACTTC. As protein: CASSISSGRNSYEQYF.

This chain links TRBV4-1 with TRBJ2-7; D possibly matches TRBD1 or TRBD2 (6 bases each). CDR3 size: 16 residues. V lost 1 base, J lost 4 bases, and 17 bases lay in between. Germline assignment: CDR1 MGHRA and CDR2 YSYEKL. The CDR3 DNA reads as TGCGCCAGCAGCCAAGGGGCCTTTGGGGGGCTGTACGAGCAGTACTTC. This codes for CASSQGAFGGLYEQYF.